This TCR beta chain was sequenced during a study of cytomegalovirus exposure and HLA in healthy donors. Background on the study: The same platform as the approximately 670 first-cohort repertoires was used for the 95 to 150 validation repertoires, a later analysis reported. Study results and limitations: Listed as cytomegalovirus-associated were 150 to 200 TCR beta chains.

There are a few counts of this clone. The antigen remains undetermined. Germline loops: CDR1 LGHNA, CDR2 YNFKEQ. Trimming cost V 0 bases and J 8 bases, with 16 bases left between them. This CDR3 has 15 amino acids. The method was immunoSEQ multiplex PCR; TCRdb's version includes in-frame clones alone and lacks a portion of them. This sample has roughly 190,000 clones, with roughly 82% found just once. The chain links TRBV4-2 to TRBJ1-2; a possible D gene is TRBD1 (6 bases). Sequences were obtained from PBMCs. This TCR was sampled from a woman younger than 30 in good health and CMV-seronegative. The CDR3 coding sequence is TGTGCCAGCAGCCAAGAAAGAGGACAGAGTAGAGGCTACACCTTC. It codes for CASSQERGQSRGYTF.